These 21 T cell receptor beta chains originate from one sample sequenced in a study of CXCR3-negative and CXCR3-positive naive CD8 T cells (dated by TCRdb to the late 2010s). Sequencing used a NextSeq 550. The Human TCR Profiling Kit (MiLaboratory) was used to prepare UMI-labeled 5' RACE TRB cDNA libraries. Based on TCRdb reprocessing of the reads, there is one entry per CDR3 protein sequence, and DNA is missing. The sample table holds about 130,000 distinct CDR3 sequences. The ten top clones hold 0.25% to 0.35% of the sample. The sample consisted of naive CXCR3- CD8+ T cells from blood. Taken with the paper, the label for cell subset or site translates to: CD45RO-CCR7+CD27+CD95- naive CD8+ T cells lacking CXCR3 (TNR3-). These TCRs come from a human donor in good health. Some clones in this sample may be carry-over from other donors' samples.

The chain combines TRBV29-1 with TRBJ2-5. The V gene's germline CDR1 is SQVTM and CDR2 ANQGSEA. This CDR3 has 13 amino acids. The CDR3 protein is CSVEGGEAETQYF.

The gene calls are TRBV9 and TRBJ2-4; checking the TCRdb D call of TRBD2 is not possible without DNA. The germline gives CDR1 SGDLS, CDR2 YYNGEE. The length of the CDR3 is 13 residues. CDR3 sequence reads: CAWRLAGAEDQYF.

This chain connects TRBV7-2 to TRBJ1-5; TCRdb outputs TRBD1, but without DNA this stays unchecked. CDR3 size: 16 residues. The germline V gene has CDR1 SGHTA and CDR2 FQGNSA. The CDR3 sequence: CASSLRDSVFNQPQHF.

The rearrangement joins TRBV5-6 to TRBJ2-1. The CDR3 length is 11 residues. Germline CDR1 is SGHDT and CDR2 is YYEEEE. CDR3 protein: CASNTLGEQFF.

This rearrangement joins TRBV28 to TRBJ2-7; the TCRdb call, TRBD2, lacks DNA for checking. Germline V gene lookup returns CDR1 MDHEN and CDR2 SYDVKM. The length of the CDR3 is 16 residues. CDR3: CASSELAGGIRDEQYF.

The chain links TRBV5-1 to TRBJ2-1; TCRdb picks TRBD2, but there is no DNA to check that call. The CDR3 runs 16 residues. Per the germline V gene, CDR1 is SGHRS and CDR2 is YFSETQ. The CDR3 reads CASSFLAGGPNNEQFF.

This chain connects TRBV6-5 to TRBJ2-7; the TCRdb call, TRBD2, lacks DNA for checking. Germline CDR1 MNHEY, CDR2 SVGAGI. CDR3 length equals 16 residues. CDR3: CASRTSSGRSSYEQYF.

J is TRBJ2-7 and V is TRBV18. Germline lookup yields CDR1 KGHSH and CDR2 LQKENI. The CDR3 extends over 14 amino acids. The CDR3 is CASSPPSPGYEQYF.

This chain uses TRBV23-1 with TRBJ2-7; TCRdb reports TRBD2, a call that lacks DNA to check it against. TRBV23-1 is an ORF for which the function is uncertain. The CDR3 is made up of 19 amino acids. CDR3 sequence: CASSQSAQTTGTSFYEQYF.

The CDR3 protein is CSVYRTSGSYEQYF. The V gene is TRBV29-1, the J gene TRBJ2-7; TCRdb names TRBD2, which stays unverified in the absence of DNA. The CDR3 totals 14 residues. CDR1 and CDR2 (germline): SQVTM, ANQGSEA.

The chain is built from TRBV28 and TRBJ2-7; TCRdb returns TRBD1, unconfirmable since there is no DNA. CDR1 MDHEN and CDR2 SYDVKM come from the germline V gene. The CDR3 extends over 15 amino acids. CDR3 residues: CASRSSGGAFYEQYF.

The rearrangement joins TRBV12-3 or TRBV12-4 to TRBJ2-5. This CDR3 comprises 13 residues. The chain's CDR3 is CASSLRTQETQYF.

The rearrangement links TRBV7-8 to TRBJ2-7; TCRdb proposes TRBD1, but this gene call is untestable without DNA. In germline, CDR1 is SGHVS, CDR2 FQNEAQ. The CDR3 extends over 15 amino acids. The CDR3 region is CASSRSGTGLREQYF.

The CDR3 loop reads CASSRSGTGDLVETQYF. The V gene is TRBV7-2, the J gene TRBJ2-5; checking the TCRdb D call of TRBD1 is not possible without DNA. This CDR3 has 17 residues. Germline V CDR1 and CDR2: SGHTA, FQGNSA.

V usage is TRBV20-1 and J usage is TRBJ2-1; as DNA is missing, the TRBD2 call by TCRdb cannot be tested. CDR3 length: 14 amino acids. Germline V lookup: CDR1 DFQATT, CDR2 SNEGSKA (reference sequence). The CDR3 region is CSAHLAGEPNEQFF.

The genes are TRBV29-1 and TRBJ1-2. The length of the CDR3 is 13 residues. Germline loops: CDR1 SQVTM, CDR2 ANQGSEA. CDR3 amino acids: CSVESTGNYGYTF.

The chain carries TRBV7-9 and TRBJ2-7; TCRdb's assignment of TRBD1 cannot be checked, as there is no DNA. CDR3 length equals 14 residues. The germline V gene has CDR1 SEHNR and CDR2 FQNEAQ (reference sequence). CDR3 loop: CASSPPQGAYEQYF.

This chain links TRBV28 with TRBJ1-1; absent DNA, TCRdb's TRBD1 call cannot be checked. Germline CDR1 is MDHEN and CDR2 is SYDVKM. The CDR3 covers 13 residues. CDR3: CASSFRGRSEAFF.

The chain recombines TRBV21-1 with TRBJ1-5; TCRdb's D gene call, TRBD1, goes unchecked for lack of DNA. TRBV21-1 is listed as a pseudogene. The CDR3 length is 19 residues. CDR3 sequence: CASSKDEAYVTARNQPQHF.

V and J are TRBV2 and TRBJ2-1; the D gene TCRdb calls, TRBD1, cannot be checked with no DNA. Per germline, CDR1 SNHLY and CDR2 FYNNEI. CDR3 length: 14 amino acids. CDR3 residues: CASSEAGGRNEQFF. The full variable domain, rest sourced from reference TRBV2 and TRBJ2-1, is EPEVTQTPSHQVTQMGQEVILRCVPISNHLYFYWYRQILGQKVEFLVSFYNNEISEKSEIFDDQFSVERPDGSNFTLKIRSTKLEDSAMYFCASSEAGGRNEQFFGPGTRLTVL.

V is TRBV7-9 and J is TRBJ1-6. The CDR3 extends over 15 amino acids. From germline, CDR1 is SEHNR and CDR2 FQNEAQ (reference sequence). The chain's CDR3 is CASSAHKGADSPLHF.